This T cell receptor (beta chain) was sequenced for a study of blood T cells in healthy people across ages. With a J-beta primer mix and a sample-barcoded 5' primer, a second PCR ran about 6 to 11 cycles. Every molecule of cDNA carried a tag from a template-switch adaptor with 12 random nucleotides. From the 5' RACE reads, TCRdb called clonotypes with MiXCR, one entry per CDR3 protein. The sample lists about 700,000 distinct CDR3 sequences; 32% were seen once. Points on this clonotype: Its cognate antigen is unknown.

The CDR3 consists of 15 residues. Germline lookup yields CDR1 SGHRS and CDR2 YFSETQ. The J segment lost 7 bases and the V segment lost 0 bases, leaving 7 bases of the junction unmatched. Overall study findings and caveats: Both naive CD4+ cell counts and diversity were greater in long-lived donors than in aged donors. Age brought a roughly linear fall in TCR beta diversity measured per million T cells.

This sequence was found in a woman older than 75 in good health. The rearrangement joins TRBV5-1 to TRBJ2-1; 7 bases are shared with TRBD2. Sequenced sample: blood. The CDR3 DNA reads TGCGCCAGCAGCTTGGTTCCGGGAGCGGGGAATGAGCAGTTCTTC. Protein sequence: CASSLVPGAGNEQFF. The whole variable domain, remainder taken from reference TRBV5-1 and TRBJ2-1, is KAGVTQTPRYLIKTRGQQVTLSCSPISGHRSVSWYQQTPGQGLQFLFEYFSETQRNKGNFPGRFSGRQFSNSRSEMNVSTLELGDSALYLCASSLVPGAGNEQFFGPGTRLTVL.